The clone carrying this T cell receptor beta chain was recorded a few times. Its matching antigen is unknown. Sequencing used immunoSEQ multiplex PCR; TCRdb keeps in-frame clones, though not all of them. The table has about 320,000 clones, 70% to 90% seen once; the top ten hold 1.5% to 2.5%. This sample is part of a study of Ad26.COV2.S vaccination and SARS-CoV-2 variants. Study conclusions and caveats: Recipients of either vaccine or placebo displayed similar breadth of non-spike TCRs.

Germline CDR1 GTSNPN, CDR2 SVGIG (reference sequence). With 6 bases clipped from V and 6 bases from J, the junction kept 8 bases outside the gene matches. The CDR3 length is 15 residues. Regarding treatment: some 20 received Ad26.COV2.S at low or high dose, single or two shots; about 5 received placebo; per-sample allocation not given. Samples were taken on day 63 after the first vaccine or placebo injection. The origin of this receptor is a person between 18 and 59 years old who received the Ad26.COV2.S COVID-19 vaccine or a placebo. The specimen comprised peripheral blood, sampled in a trial of Ad26.COV2.S vaccine versus placebo. The chain recombines TRBV30 with TRBJ1-6, with 10 positions matching TRBD1. The CDR3 region has the DNA TGTGCCTGTAGGGGACAGGGGATCGGTAATTCACCCCTCCACTTT. The encoded protein is CACRGQGIGNSPLHF.